This T cell receptor (beta chain) was sequenced during a study of blood T cell repertoires in COVID-19. Profiled with immunoSEQ multiplex PCR; TCRdb holds only in-frame clones, not every one. The table lists 83,000 or so clones, around 87% of them singletons. V shed 0 bases, J shed 5 bases, and the junction held 5 bases outside the gene matches. This CDR3 is 16 amino acids long. Germline V gene sequence: CDR1 SGHRS, CDR2 YFSETQ. V usage is TRBV5-1 and J usage is TRBJ2-5, with 12 bases aligning to TRBD2. This receptor was obtained from an older man with active or convalescent COVID-19. The sequenced material came from peripheral blood. The CDR3 nucleotides read TGCGCCAGCAGCTTGGGACTAGCGGGAGAGGGGGAGACCCAGTACTTC. As protein: CASSLGLAGEGETQYF. Drawing the rest from reference TRBV5-1 and TRBJ2-5, the complete variable domain is KAGVTQTPRYLIKTRGQQVTLSCSPISGHRSVSWYQQTPGQGLQFLFEYFSETQRNKGNFPGRFSGRQFSNSRSEMNVSTLELGDSALYLCASSLGLAGEGETQYFGPGTRLLVL.